Sequencing of this TCR beta chain was carried out in a study of T cells in Graves' hyperthyroidism and ophthalmopathy (dated by TCRdb to the late 2010s). Some background on the complete study: Peripheral blood was sampled at the time of initial diagnosis, prior to any treatment. TCR V-J signatures able to tell the groups apart were searched for in a discovery cohort of 90 to 100 patients, of whom under 45 had Graves' ophthalmopathy and around 56 had stable Graves' hyperthyroidism. Prospective prediction of ophthalmopathy was tested in an independent validation cohort consisting of some 18 hyperthyroidism patients and some 16 patients who later progressed to ophthalmopathy. For training and testing, the 80 to 100 patients in the discovery cohort were randomly divided in a 7:3 ratio. The study also compared thyroid tissue and blood T-cell repertoires from a handful of Graves' hyperthyroidism patients. After sampling, hyperthyroidism patients received methimazole starting at 30 mg daily, and ophthalmopathy patients received high-dose intravenous methylprednisolone. TCR Vbeta CDR3 sequencing of 135 peripheral blood samples (43 ophthalmopathy, over 70 hyperthyroidism and some 17 progressor patients) is reported in the paper. General findings and caveats noted by the study authors: Most expanded thyroid clonotypes (frequency above 0.001) were also detected in blood, suggesting blood repertoires may reflect thyroid immune responses. A model built on a 13 V-J signature distinguished ophthalmopathy from stable hyperthyroidism, reaching 87.88% sensitivity and around 81% specificity in cross-validation and 80%/75% in testing. No statistical method was used to fix the sample size in advance, and group allocation was not hidden from the investigators. During validation, the model predicted progression to ophthalmopathy a median of about 6.5 months ahead of onset, with around 65% sensitivity and under 85% specificity.

Amplification of TCR beta CDR3 regions was carried out from RNA transcripts. A first-round RT-PCR of the TCR CDR3 used the HTBI primer set with the Qiagen OneStep RT-PCR kit. A second multiplex PCR round built the libraries, followed by size selection and purification. Sequencing of the libraries was done on an Illumina HiSeq2000 using paired-end 100 bp reads. The authors' analysis ran thus. SOAPnuke was used to process the raw data, throwing out any read that contained adapters or uncalled bases, had a mean Phred below 15, or lacked an exact constant-primer or identifier match. COPE v1.2.5 was used to merge high-quality paired reads, and clonotypes were defined as unique nucleotide sequences. Clonotypes were aligned to IMGT TRBV, TRBD and TRBJ reference segments using MiTCR v1.1. The analysis included only V-J combinations with a frequency above 0.0001, which together covered more than 98% of the repertoires. The TCS score was defined as the ratio of F50 (clonal expansion) to E x V (chaos), calculated using BLOSUM62-based TCRdist between CDR3 peptides within each V-J. Welch's t-statistics and random forest reduced 500 to 650 V-J features to roughly 13, which were used in a naive Bayes classifier (R e1071). Through fastp at Q25 and MiXCR, TCRdb rebuilt clones from the public reads, retaining in-frame beta chains. A single entry per CDR3 protein holds the most common genes and DNA from its merged rows. The V and J calls shown here were made by TCRdb, not taken from the authors' results. For this sample there are around 400,000 distinct CDR3 sequences; around 25% appear just once. In total, the top ten clones hold 73% of the sample.

Graves' hyperthyroidism was defined as stable when no progression to ophthalmopathy occurred over 18 months of follow-up. Hyperthyroidism patients were newly diagnosed, had a disease duration of under 2 months, and were aged 18 to 65 years. Patients with uncontrolled infections, other autoimmune diseases, pregnancy or lactation were excluded. Diagnoses relied on clinical symptoms, serum thyroxine and TRAb, thyroid ultrasound and orbital computed tomography. PBMCs were separated from roughly 9.6 ml of fresh peripheral blood using Ficoll-Paque density gradient centrifugation. Trizol reagent was used to extract total RNA, and RNA quality was then checked on an Agilent 2100 Bioanalyzer. CDR1 is given as LNHDA and CDR2 as SQIVND, both from the germline V gene (reference sequence). Clipping removes 4 bases from V and 8 bases from J, with 14 as the unmatched junction base count. Reading from cysteine to phenylalanine, the CDR3 counts 17 amino acids. Only the CDR3 DNA is retained, 51 bases long and in frame from the first base.

This clonotype was found many times. Its antigen is not yet known. Base qualities are not at hand, and no much larger clone is one base apart. The receptor was derived from a man between 50 and 59 years old with Graves' hyperthyroidism. The rearrangement combines TRBV19 with TRBJ2-1; TRBD1 lines up with 10 middle nucleotides. Sequenced input: blood. The CDR3 protein is CASSNGDRGFQGYEQFF. The DNA sequence is given as TGTGCCAGTAGTAACGGGGACAGGGGTTTCCAAGGGTATGAGCAGTTCTTC. Where the CDR3 stops, the reference TRBV19 and TRBJ2-1 genes take over; the full variable domain is DGGITQSPKYLFRKEGQNVTLSCEQNLNHDAMYWYRQDPGQGLRLIYYSQIVNDFQKGDIAEGYSVSREKKESFPLTVTSAQKNPTAFYLCASSNGDRGFQGYEQFFGPGTRLTVL.